These T cell receptor beta chains were read from a single sample in a study of blood T cell repertoires in COVID-19. Here immunoSEQ multiplex PCR was the method, and the copy in TCRdb shows in-frame clones only, minus some. The data contain roughly 30,000 clones, about 87% of them singletons. Sequenced material: peripheral blood. The receptors shown here come from a man aged 65 to 85 with acute or convalescent COVID-19. The CDR3 runs from the conserved cysteine through the conserved F or W. Fields, in order: clone size, D gene, J gene, V gene, CDR3 protein, CDR3 DNA. A D gene is named only where the DNA matches it firmly. Where a row states a size, it is once, few, many or the class of an expanded clone; other rows omit it.

- | - | TRBJ2-7 | TRBV6-5 | CASSFNSFQYF | TGTGCCAGCAGTTTTAACTCCTTTCAGTACTTC
- | - | TRBJ2-7 | TRBV5-4 | CASSSGRPPSYEQYF | TGTGCCAGCAGCAGCGGACGGCCGCCCTCCTACGAGCAGTACTTC
- | TRBD2 | TRBJ2-5 | TRBV19 | CASSIRGLAGAPGETQYF | TGTGCCAGTAGTATCCGAGGGCTAGCGGGGGCCCCCGGGGAGACCCAGTACTTC
- | - | TRBJ1-1 | TRBV7-9 | CASSREGRNTEAFF | TGTGCCAGCAGCCGGGAGGGTCGTAACACTGAAGCTTTCTTT
once | - | TRBJ1-3 | TRBV5-4 | CASSKDTSSGNTIYF | TGTGCCAGCAGCAAGGACACCTCCTCTGGAAACACCATATATTTT
- | - | TRBJ1-1 | TRBV5-8 | CASSLRGNTEAFF | TGTGCCAGCAGCTTGCGGGGGAACACTGAAGCTTTCTTT
- | - | TRBJ1-4 | TRBV2 | CASNEQPINEKLFF | TGTGCCAGCAACGAACAGCCAATTAATGAAAAACTGTTTTTT
- | - | TRBJ1-4 | TRBV7-2 | CASSLDYDRSLFF | TGTGCCAGCAGCTTAGATTATGACAGGTCCCTGTTTTTT
- | - | TRBJ1-5 | TRBV12-3/TRBV12-4 | CASAGHSNQPQHF | TGTGCCAGCGCTGGGCATAGCAATCAGCCCCAGCATTTT
- | - | TRBJ1-3 | TRBV6-1 | CASSEGRVRVGNTIYF | TGTGCCAGCAGTGAAGGGCGGGTGAGGGTCGGAAACACCATATATTTT
once | TRBD1 | TRBJ2-7 | TRBV7-9 | CASGTGQGNYEQYF | TGTGCCAGCGGGACGGGACAGGGGAACTACGAGCAGTACTTC
- | TRBD1 | TRBJ1-3 | TRBV6-5 | CASTPTGENTIYF | TGTGCCAGCACTCCGACAGGGGAGAACACCATATATTTT
few | - | TRBJ2-4 | TRBV28 | CASSSWRGENIQYF | TGTGCCAGCAGTTCTTGGAGAGGCGAAAACATTCAGTACTTC
- | - | TRBJ1-5 | TRBV2 | CASTIEGSSNQPQHF | TGTGCCAGCACGATTGAGGGATCCAGCAATCAGCCCCAGCATTTT
- | - | TRBJ2-2 | TRBV9 | CASSPRFAGIGTGELFF | TGTGCCAGCAGCCCTCGTTTTGCAGGGATCGGCACCGGGGAGCTGTTTTTT
once | TRBD1 | TRBJ2-7 | TRBV28 | CASSLYGTGNYEQYF | TGTGCCAGCAGTTTATACGGGACAGGAAACTACGAGCAGTACTTC
few | - | TRBJ1-3 | TRBV5-1 | CASSTGGYGNTIYF | TGCGCCAGCAGCACCGGCGGGTACGGAAACACCATATATTTT
- | - | TRBJ2-7 | TRBV2 | CASGERDTLDEQYF | TGTGCCAGCGGGGAACGGGACACCCTTGACGAGCAGTACTTC
- | - | TRBJ2-5 | TRBV11-2 | CASSPVQETQYF | TGTGCCAGCAGCCCGGTCCAAGAGACCCAGTACTTC
few | - | TRBJ2-7 | TRBV5-1 | CASSLTQGPYEQYF | TGCGCCAGCAGCTTGACCCAGGGGCCATACGAGCAGTACTTC
- | TRBD1 | TRBJ2-4 | TRBV28 | CASSPRGPKAKNIQYF | TGTGCCAGCAGTCCGAGGGGGCCTAAAGCCAAAAACATTCAGTACTTC
- | TRBD2 | TRBJ2-1 | TRBV29-1 | CSVAGLVTYNEQFF | TGCAGCGTCGCGGGACTAGTAACCTACAATGAGCAGTTCTTC
- | TRBD1 | TRBJ1-5 | TRBV6-2/TRBV6-3 | CASSWDRVNQPQHF | TGTGCCAGCAGTTGGGACAGGGTTAATCAGCCCCAGCATTTT
once | TRBD1 | TRBJ1-2 | TRBV6-5 | CASSGIRQGAGYTF | TGTGCCAGCAGCGGGATTAGACAGGGTGCTGGCTACACCTTC
- | TRBD2 | TRBJ2-2 | TRBV18 | CASSTSTGTRNGPTGELFF | TGTGCCAGCTCAACTTCAACCGGGACTAGAAATGGCCCCACCGGGGAGCTGTTTTTT
- | - | TRBJ1-2 | TRBV7-2 | CASSFGTLGGSNGYTF | TGTGCCAGCAGCTTCGGGACTCTGGGAGGTTCGAATGGCTACACCTTC
- | TRBD1 | TRBJ2-5 | TRBV19 | CASSSRQGPQETQYF | TGTGCCAGTAGTAGCCGACAGGGCCCCCAAGAGACCCAGTACTTC
- | TRBD1 | TRBJ1-2 | TRBV7-8 | CASSSSLGDSGYTF | TGTGCCAGCAGCTCGTCCTTAGGGGACAGTGGCTACACCTTC
- | - | TRBJ1-1 | TRBV12-3/TRBV12-4 | CASSLNGEAFF | TGTGCCAGCAGTTTGAATGGCGAAGCTTTCTTT
- | TRBD1 | TRBJ1-4 | TRBV18 | CASSPGQGLGNEKLFF | TGTGCCAGCTCACCCGGACAGGGTCTAGGTAATGAAAAACTGTTTTTT
- | TRBD1 | TRBJ1-6 | TRBV5-4 | CASSYSRDRAGNSPLHF | TGTGCCAGCAGTTATAGCCGGGACAGGGCTGGTAATTCACCCCTCCACTTT
- | TRBD1 | TRBJ1-2 | TRBV9 | CASSLRDRANYGYTF | TGTGCCAGCAGCCTCCGGGACAGGGCCAACTATGGCTACACCTTC
- | - | TRBJ1-2 | TRBV2 | CASGLLNRQSSGYTF | TGTGCCAGCGGCCTGCTGAATAGACAGTCCTCGGGCTACACCTTC
- | - | TRBJ2-2 | TRBV9 | CARPKGAGELFF | TGTGCCAGACCGAAAGGGGCCGGGGAGCTGTTTTTT
- | TRBD2 | TRBJ2-5 | TRBV7-2 | CASSTKRGGSFGETQYF | TGTGCCAGCAGCACGAAGCGGGGAGGGAGTTTCGGCGAGACCCAGTACTTC
- | TRBD1 | TRBJ1-5 | TRBV5-5 | CASSYGTGGQPQHF | TGTGCCAGCAGCTATGGGACAGGAGGTCAGCCCCAGCATTTT
- | TRBD1 | TRBJ2-5 | TRBV5-1 | CASSTDRELQETQYF | TGCGCCAGCAGCACCGACAGGGAGTTACAAGAGACCCAGTACTTC
- | - | TRBJ1-4 | TRBV30 | CAWSPSGTVGEKLFF | TGTGCCTGGAGTCCGTCAGGTACAGTAGGTGAAAAACTGTTTTTT
- | - | TRBJ1-1 | TRBV16 | CASSQSREGLAFF | TGTGCCAGCAGCCAATCTAGGGAGGGTCTGGCTTTCTTT
- | - | TRBJ2-3 | TRBV19 | CASSIWGRPDTDTQYF | TGTGCCAGTAGTATATGGGGGCGACCAGACACAGATACGCAGTATTTT
once | TRBD1 | TRBJ2-7 | TRBV14 | CASSHPPGQGLARQYF | TGTGCCAGCAGCCACCCTCCGGGACAGGGCCTGGCAAGGCAGTACTTC
- | - | TRBJ1-3 | TRBV5-1 | CASTTGLSGNTIYF | TGCGCCAGCACGACAGGCCTCTCTGGAAACACCATATATTTT
- | - | TRBJ2-1 | TRBV5-1 | CASSLGDGSSYNEQFF | TGCGCCAGCAGCTTGGGGGACGGGAGCTCCTACAATGAGCAGTTCTTC
- | - | TRBJ2-1 | TRBV7-2 | CASSLVSGANEQFF | TGTGCCAGCAGCTTAGTGAGTGGGGCGAATGAGCAGTTCTTC
- | - | TRBJ2-7 | TRBV5-1 | CASSSGIDSGEQYF | TGCGCCAGCAGCTCGGGGATAGATTCGGGCGAGCAGTACTTC
- | - | TRBJ1-2 | TRBV11-2 | CASSDLQANGYTF | TGTGCCAGCAGCGACCTACAGGCGAATGGCTACACCTTC
- | TRBD1 | TRBJ2-1 | TRBV5-6 | CASSPVRAGGPDNEQFF | TGTGCCAGCAGCCCCGTTCGGGCAGGGGGCCCCGACAATGAGCAGTTCTTC
- | - | TRBJ1-6 | TRBV27 | CASSLSQNNSPLHF | TGTGCCAGCAGTTTAAGTCAGAATAATTCACCCCTCCACTTT
- | - | TRBJ2-3 | TRBV9 | CASSDANTQYF | TGTGCCAGCAGCGACGCTAATACGCAGTATTTT
- | - | TRBJ2-7 | TRBV15 | CATSIANIAYEQYF | TGTGCCACCAGCATAGCTAACATCGCCTACGAGCAGTACTTC
- | - | TRBJ1-2 | TRBV28 | CASRPGQHNYGYTF | TGTGCCAGCAGACCAGGACAGCACAACTATGGCTACACCTTC
- | TRBD1 | TRBJ2-5 | TRBV5-1 | CASSLGWGQGETQYF | TGCGCCAGCAGCTTGGGTTGGGGACAGGGGGAGACCCAGTACTTC
- | TRBD1 | TRBJ1-2 | TRBV12-3/TRBV12-4 | CASSRQGPYGYTF | TGTGCCAGCAGTCGACAGGGTCCCTATGGCTACACCTTC
- | - | TRBJ1-3 | TRBV7-2 | CASSLERNTIYF | TGTGCCAGCAGCTTAGAGCGAAACACCATATATTTT
- | TRBD1 | TRBJ1-3 | TRBV3-1/TRBV3-2 | CASSLRTGAGGNTIYF | TGTGCCAGCAGCCTCCGGACAGGGGCTGGTGGAAACACCATATATTTT
- | TRBD2 | TRBJ2-1 | TRBV20-1 | CSASRTSGSSSYNEQFF | TGCAGTGCTAGTAGGACTAGCGGCTCGAGCTCCTACAATGAGCAGTTCTTC
- | - | TRBJ2-1 | TRBV18 | CASSQSQVPSSYNEQFF | TGTGCCAGCTCACAATCTCAGGTTCCGAGCTCCTACAATGAGCAGTTCTTC
- | - | TRBJ2-7 | TRBV29-1 | CSVAGGPNEQYF | TGCAGCGTTGCTGGGGGCCCCAACGAGCAGTACTTC
- | TRBD1 | TRBJ1-1 | TRBV20-1 | CSASRQGANTEAFF | TGCAGTGCTAGTCGACAGGGCGCGAACACTGAAGCTTTCTTT
- | - | TRBJ2-2 | TRBV11-1 | CASSLEQGLFTGELFF | TGTGCCAGCAGCTTAGAGCAGGGATTGTTCACCGGGGAGCTGTTTTTT